This T cell receptor beta chain is drawn from a study of blood T cell repertoires in COVID-19. Study summary: Researchers got acute and convalescent COVID-19 samples from the United States, Italy and Spain. PBMCs, B-cell-depleted T cells, or T cells were the source of the cDNA or gDNA that made up the material.

Trimming took off 3 bases at V and 0 bases at J, with 18 bases between the two ends. The CDR3 spans 18 residues. Germline values: CDR1 LNHDA, CDR2 SQIVND (reference sequence). Per the study methods: Amplification from reference gene primers served as the basis for estimated nucleated cell counts. Clones were sequenced by immunoSEQ multiplex PCR, and TCRdb holds only the in-frame ones, with some missing. V and J calls and clone size are those listed in that table; D and trimming were worked out from the DNA. The sample lists some 530,000 clones; 88% were seen once. Across 20 to 25 US areas, participants ranged in age from about 18 to 90 years.

The chain joins TRBV19 to TRBJ1-3; D is possibly TRBD1 (5 bases). This TCR derives from a woman aged 55 to 70 who had recovered from COVID-19. The source material was PBMCs or T cells enriched from blood (not recorded which). In DNA form, the CDR3 reads TGTGCCAGTAGTATGGGCTCCCAGGGCCTTTACTCTGGAAACACCATATATTTT. Its protein product is CASSMGSQGLYSGNTIYF.